These 7 T cell receptor beta chains originate from one sample sequenced in a study of cytomegalovirus exposure and HLA in healthy donors (dated by TCRdb to the late 2010s). The library was made by the immunoSEQ multiplex PCR assay. The multiplex PCR relied on a mix of 60 forward primers for TCR Vbeta segments and 13 reverse primers for TCR Jbeta segments. TCRdb limited this immuneACCESS table to in-frame rearrangements with V and J called. A share of clones is missing; checked studies link under half to unresolved V genes, and the rest is unexplained. Across this sample there are around 130,000 clones, with 75% seen only once. The ten largest clones capture about 2.8% of the sample. The material sequenced was PBMCs. The receptors were gathered from a woman between 35 and 50 years old in good health and CMV-seropositive.

The chain carries TRBV7-3 and TRBJ1-1; D gene ambiguous. The CDR3 has 12 amino acids. The V end lost 4 bases, the J end lost 5 bases, and 8 bases lay between the germline ends. Per germline, CDR1 SGHTA and CDR2 FQGTGA. The CDR3 sequence is CASSYGGTEAFF. DNA of the CDR3: TGTGCCAGCAGCTACGGAGGGACTGAAGCTTTCTTT.

V and J are TRBV5-1 and TRBJ1-5; possibly TRBD1 for D (6 bases). The V end was cut by 1 base, the J end by 0 bases, with 11 bases between. From germline, CDR1 is SGHRS and CDR2 YFSETQ. The CDR3 has 16 amino acids. This CDR3 reads CASSLMPGDSNQPQHF. In nucleotides, the CDR3 is TGCGCCAGCAGCTTGATGCCAGGGGATAGCAATCAGCCCCAGCATTTT.

The sample holds one count of this clone. V is TRBV19 and J is TRBJ2-7, with 8 bases matching TRBD1. Trimming cost V 10 bases and J 3 bases; bases outside gene matches: 5. There are 12 residues in the CDR3. CDR1 is LNHDA, CDR2 SQIVND, per germline (reference sequence). CDR3 DNA: TGTGCCACCTCGACAGGGGTCTACGAGCAGTACTTC. Residues: CATSTGVYEQYF.

Concerning this clone itself: This likely traces to a read error, being one base from a far larger clone. The V and J genes are TRBV9 and TRBJ2-2; D is undetermined. Trimming shortened V by 4 bases and J by 3 bases, and 4 bases separated the two germline ends. Per germline, CDR1 SGDLS and CDR2 YYNGEE. The CDR3 sequence is 12 residues long. Here the CDR3 reads CASSQYTGELFF. CDR3 bases: TGTGCCAGCAGCCAATACACCGGGGAGCTGTTTTTT.

This chain connects TRBV6-5 to TRBJ2-5; 11 bases agree with TRBD2. The end of the DNA aligns better with TRBJ2-7, so the J call may be wrong. The CDR3 is made up of 15 amino acids. The germline gives CDR1 MNHEY, CDR2 SVGAGI. The CDR3 region has the DNA TGTGCCAGCAGTTACCGAACTAGCGGGAGTTACGAGCAGTACTTC. Translated, it gives CASSYRTSGSYEQYF.

V is TRBV5-4 and J is TRBJ1-1; no reliable D call. Germline CDR1 SGHNT, CDR2 YYREEE (reference sequence). The CDR3 length is 13 residues. The V and J ends lost 3 bases and 5 bases respectively, with 11 bases between them. CDR3 coding DNA: TGTGCCAGCAGCTCTTGGACGGGGACTGAAGCTTTCTTT. Translating gives CASSSWTGTEAFF.

V usage is TRBV10-1 and J usage is TRBJ2-7, with TRBD1 identical over 8 bases. The germline V gene has CDR1 WNHNN and CDR2 SYGVQD (reference sequence). With 2 bases clipped from V and 5 bases from J, the junction kept 14 bases outside the gene matches. This CDR3 has 17 amino acids. DNA of the CDR3: TGCGCCAGCAGTGAGGGACAGGGTGGGTATGTAACGGACGAGCAGTACTTC. This codes for CASSEGQGGYVTDEQYF.